A single sample is the source of the 20 T cell receptor beta chains below, sequenced in a study of molecular identifiers for immune sequencing clone quantification. TCRdb reprocessed the PCR reads with MiXCR, giving one entry per CDR3 protein. This table holds 350,000 or so distinct CDR3 sequences, about 22% found once. What was sequenced was naive CD8+ T cells from blood, with Jurkat cell RNA spiked in. The subset was: FACS-sorted CD8+CD4-CCR7+CD45RA+ naive T cells. The origin of the receptors is a human donor in good health. Some libraries in this study had Jurkat cell RNA spiked in.

The V gene is TRBV4-2, the J gene TRBJ1-1; D call uncertain. Deletions cut 0 bases from V and 0 bases from J, with 20 bases between. This CDR3 has 19 residues. Germline CDR1 and CDR2: LGHNA and YNFKEQ. The CDR3 spells CASSQDLPQARIMNTEAFF. The CDR3 region has the DNA TGTGCCAGCAGCCAAGATCTACCGCAGGCGAGGATCATGAACACTGAAGCTTTCTTT.

This clonotype was seen at least ten times. This chain connects TRBV9 to TRBJ2-7; the D gene is possibly TRBD2 (6 bases). CDR1 and CDR2 (germline): SGDLS, YYNGEE. The CDR3 runs 15 residues. Trimming took off 0 bases at V and 1 base at J, with 11 bases between the two ends. CDR3 protein: CASSVGPAGSYEQYF. CDR3 nucleotides: TGTGCCAGCAGCGTAGGACCGGCGGGATCCTACGAGCAGTACTTC. The full variable domain, rest sourced from reference TRBV9 and TRBJ2-7, is DSGVTQTPKHLITATGQRVTLRCSPRSGDLSVYWYQQSLDQGLQFLIQYYNGEERAKGNILERFSAQQFPDLHSELNLSSLELGDSALYFCASSVGPAGSYEQYFGPGTRLTVT.

This clonotype was seen a few times. The CDR3 region has the DNA TGTGCCACCAGCAGAGATCAGTCAGATACGCAGTATTTT. Translation: CATSRDQSDTQYF. This chain connects TRBV15 to TRBJ2-3; D is unclear. CDR3 length equals 13 residues. Germline V CDR1 and CDR2: LNHNV, YYDKDF (reference sequence). V dropped 0 bases and J dropped 4 bases, with 5 bases sitting between them.

The J gene is TRBJ2-3, the V gene TRBV7-9; D is unresolved. V dropped 9 bases and J dropped 3 bases, with 10 bases sitting between them. The CDR3 length is 12 residues. Per the germline V gene, CDR1 is SEHNR and CDR2 is FQNEAQ (reference sequence). CDR3 residues: CASPLGTDTQYF. The CDR3 nucleotides read TGTGCCAGTCCCCTCGGGACAGATACGCAGTATTTT.

This clonotype was counted only a few times. The chain has TRBV20-1 and TRBJ2-3; D remains ambiguous. Trimming pared 4 bases from V and 6 bases from J, leaving 17 bases between. This CDR3 is 14 amino acids long. Germline assignment: CDR1 DFQATT and CDR2 SNEGSKA (reference sequence). CDR3 nucleotides: TGCAGTGCTACTACCTCCGATTGGCAGGATACGCAGTATTTT. Its protein is CSATTSDWQDTQYF.

This clonotype was seen ten or more times. V gene TRBV7-9 combines with J gene TRBJ1-2; 7 nucleotides agree with TRBD1. The CDR3 is 15 residues long. Trimming at V came to 1 base and at J to 6 bases, leaving 8 bases not matched to a gene. CDR1 and CDR2 from the germline V gene are SEHNR and FQNEAQ (reference sequence). The CDR3 DNA reads TGTGCCAGCAGCTTAGGGAGGGGGCTCGTAGATGGCTACACCTTC. Protein sequence: CASSLGRGLVDGYTF.

This clonotype was observed at least ten times. The chain combines TRBV7-8 with TRBJ2-3; TRBD2 matches 10 bases. J lost 3 bases, V lost 3 bases, and 0 bases had no gene match. This CDR3 has 14 residues. Looked up from germline, CDR1 is SGHVS and CDR2 is FQNEAQ. The CDR3 protein is CASSFSGGTDTQYF. DNA for the CDR3: TGTGCCAGCAGCTTTAGCGGGGGGACAGATACGCAGTATTTT.

Many counts were recorded for this clonotype. The genes are TRBV6-5 and TRBJ1-3; the D is unclear. This CDR3 comprises 14 residues. The ends were cut back, 6 bases at V and 0 bases at J, with 9 bases in the middle. Per germline, CDR1 MNHEY and CDR2 SVGAGI. The CDR3 DNA is TGTGCCAGCAGCCTAGAACTCTCTGGAAACACCATATATTTT. This codes for CASSLELSGNTIYF.

This clonotype was counted ten times or more. The chain uses TRBV5-8 and TRBJ2-5; D may be TRBD1 (6 bases). The CDR3 has 14 amino acids. Germline-derived CDR1 and CDR2 are SGHTS and YDEGEE. V lost 4 bases to trimming and J lost 5 bases, with 15 bases between them. In DNA form, the CDR3 reads TGTGCCAGCAGCCGCCCCACAGGGCTGGAGACCCAGTACTTC. Amino acids: CASSRPTGLETQYF.

The chain combines TRBV10-3 with TRBJ1-5; no definite D call. The CDR3 has 17 residues. Per germline, CDR1 ENHRY and CDR2 SYGVKD. V was clipped by 0 bases and J by 2 bases, with 14 bases between them. CDR3 residues: CAISESEAAPGNQPQHF. The CDR3 bases are TGTGCCATCAGTGAGTCAGAGGCAGCGCCGGGCAATCAGCCCCAGCATTTT.

This clonotype was seen ten or more times. This chain connects TRBV28 to TRBJ2-7; D tentatively fits TRBD1 or TRBD2 (6 bases each). Trimming pared 2 bases from V and 0 bases from J, leaving 17 bases between. There are 17 residues in the CDR3. Germline values: CDR1 MDHEN, CDR2 SYDVKM. CDR3 sequence: CASSLNPGDISSYEQYF. The CDR3 DNA reads TGTGCCAGCAGTTTAAACCCGGGGGACATTAGCTCCTACGAGCAGTACTTC.

This clonotype was observed a handful of times. This chain joins TRBV12-3 or TRBV12-4 and TRBJ1-2; D unclear. Trimming took off 4 bases at V and 2 bases at J, with 8 bases between the two ends. The CDR3 consists of 13 residues. The DNA of the CDR3 is TGTGCCAGCAGTTCGGACGAAAACTATGGCTACACCTTC. Protein sequence: CASSSDENYGYTF.

J is TRBJ1-5 and V is TRBV6-2 or TRBV6-3; weak D call: TRBD1 (5 bases). The length of the CDR3 is 15 residues. Germline values: CDR1 MNHEY, CDR2 SVGEGT. V was pared by 4 bases and J by 4 bases, with 14 bases between. CDR3 nucleotide sequence: TGTGCCAGCAGTTCCGGCAGGGACGGGAATCAGCCCCAGCATTTT. Its translation is CASSSGRDGNQPQHF.

This clonotype was observed at least ten times. The chain recombines TRBV10-3 with TRBJ1-2; D perhaps matches TRBD1 (6 bases). The V gene's germline CDR1 is ENHRY and CDR2 SYGVKD. Between the trimmed V and J ends, which lost 0 bases and 13 bases, there was a span of 18 bases. The CDR3 totals 14 residues. CDR3 nucleotide sequence: TGTGCCATCAGTGAGTCCGCCAGGGGACCCGGCGCCACCTTC. Its protein is CAISESARGPGATF.

This clonotype was counted ten times or more. V is TRBV4-1 and J is TRBJ2-3; D remains ambiguous. The CDR3 consists of 13 residues. Trimming stripped 0 bases from V and 7 bases from J, with 8 bases between. Germline CDR1 and CDR2: MGHRA and YSYEKL. The CDR3 loop reads CASSQDVSYTQYF. The CDR3 DNA is TGCGCCAGCAGCCAAGATGTTTCATATACGCAGTATTTT.

Comments on this clonotype: A much bigger clone sits one base away, suggesting this may be a read error. V is TRBV6-8 and J is TRBJ2-5; D tentatively reads TRBD1 or TRBD2 (5 bases each). The CDR3 is made up of 14 amino acids. Trimming removed 4 bases from V and 11 bases from J, with 20 bases in between. Germline CDR1 reads MNHGY; CDR2 reads SAAAGT. CDR3 sequence reads: CASSLSRAGNEQYF. As DNA, the CDR3 is TGTGCCAGCAGTTTGTCCAGGGCGGGCAATGAGCAGTACTTC.

In its sample, this clonotype was seen many times. This chain uses TRBV7-6 with TRBJ1-1; D call uncertain. This CDR3 has 13 amino acids. Looked up from germline, CDR1 is SGHVS and CDR2 is FNYEAQ. V lost 5 bases, J lost 8 bases, and 15 bases lay in between. The CDR3 protein is CASSLGTAPEAFF. The CDR3 nucleotides are TGTGCCAGCAGCCTTGGCACGGCCCCCGAAGCTTTCTTT. The entire variable domain, with the rest obtained from reference TRBV7-6 and TRBJ1-1, is as follows: GAGVSQSPRYKVTKRGQDVALRCDPISGHVSLYWYRQALGQGPEFLTYFNYEAQQDKSGLPNDRFSAERPEGSISTLTIQRTEQRDSAMYRCASSLGTAPEAFFGQGTRLTVV.

This clonotype was observed a few times. The chain employs TRBV24-1 and TRBJ1-1; D unresolved. The germline V and J ends were trimmed by 6 bases and 1 base, with 2 bases remaining between them. This CDR3 spans 11 amino acids. Germline CDR1 and CDR2: KGHDR and SFDVKD. CDR3 amino acids: CATSSNTEAFF. The DNA for the CDR3 is TGTGCCACCAGTTCGAACACTGAAGCTTTCTTT.

This clonotype was counted at least ten times. V gene TRBV6-5 combines with J gene TRBJ2-7; the D is unclear. The CDR3 runs to 14 residues. Trimming removed 8 bases from V and 2 bases from J, with 16 bases in between. Germline V gene sequence: CDR1 MNHEY, CDR2 SVGAGI. CDR3 region: CASWVQAFPYEQYF. In nucleotides, the CDR3 is TGTGCCAGCTGGGTCCAGGCTTTCCCCTACGAGCAGTACTTC.

As to this clonotype: A read error may be the cause here, since a much bigger clone is one base away. This rearrangement joins TRBV3-1 to TRBJ2-5; tentative D call: TRBD2 (7 bases). This CDR3 is built from 14 residues. Looked up from germline, CDR1 is LGHDT and CDR2 is YNNKEL (reference sequence). Trimming cost V 6 bases and J 4 bases, with 15 bases left between them. The CDR3 sequence: CASRPGGAGETQYF. The CDR3 nucleotides are TGTGCCAGCAGACCTGGGGGGGCCGGAGAGACCCAGTACTTC.